The T cell receptor (beta chain) under discussion was sequenced for a study of beta chain features in type 1 diabetes. For the study at large: Across all samples, 100 million to 130 million sorted cells were examined.

There are 15 residues in the CDR3. With 3 bases clipped from V and 2 bases from J, the junction kept 6 bases outside the gene matches. Germline V gene data show CDR1 as LGHNA and CDR2 as YSLEER. A remark on this clone: Its antigen is unknown.

Averaging approximately 0.11 L, one heparinised blood draw was given by each donor. Via CD45RO/CCR7/CD25/CD127/CD95/CD27, cells of the CD4+ naive, central memory, regulatory and stem cell-like memory subsets were sorted. General study results and limits: For Type 1 diabetes patients, all four CD4+ subsets carried TCRB CDR3s that were moderately but significantly shorter. When VDJ junctions were examined, type 1 diabetes patients showed fewer insertions and more deletions.

Expressed TCRB transcripts got sequenced, as all isolated RNA was reverse transcribed. TCRdb keeps only in-frame clones here, not all; method: immunoSEQ multiplex PCR. The sample includes about 340,000 clones, around an eighth of them seen just once. The sequence derives from a woman aged 18-29 years with type 1 diabetes. Sequencing was done on a sample of naive CD4+ T cells from blood. The V call is TRBV4-3, the J call TRBJ1-2; TRBD1 matches 7 bases. The CDR3 loop reads CASSQTGLGNYGYTF. CDR3 DNA: TGCGCCAGCAGCCAGACAGGGCTAGGGAACTATGGCTACACCTTC.